This is a list of T cell receptor beta chains from one sample in a study of control samples from healthy donors and cancer patients. Sequencing used immunoSEQ multiplex PCR; TCRdb keeps in-frame clones, though not all of them. The sample shows about 95,000 clones, approximately 80% of them seen only once. The sequenced material came from blood. The receptor set was obtained from a man aged 25 to 40 in good health. CDR3s include the opening cysteine and the closing phenylalanine or tryptophan. The order of the fields is CDR3 protein, CDR3 DNA, CDR3 length, D gene, V gene, clone size, J gene. The D gene is left open where the match is weak. Some rows mark clone size as missing; the rest say once, few, many or name a class of expanded clone.

CDR3 protein: CASSLVPGLAGDNTGELFF
CDR3 DNA: TGTGCCAGCAGCTTGGTACCGGGACTAGCGGGGGATAACACCGGGGAGCTGTTTTTT
CDR3 length: 19
D gene: TRBD2
V gene: TRBV11-2
clone size: -
J gene: TRBJ2-2

CDR3 protein: CASSLWDGYEQYF
CDR3 DNA: TGTGCCAGCAGCTTGTGGGACGGCTACGAGCAGTACTTC
CDR3 length: 13
D gene: -
V gene: TRBV5-6
clone size: once
J gene: TRBJ2-7

CDR3 protein: CASSTRGSRNYGYTF
CDR3 DNA: TGTGCCAGTAGTACACGGGGGAGCAGGAACTATGGCTACACCTTC
CDR3 length: 15
D gene: -
V gene: TRBV19
clone size: once
J gene: TRBJ1-2

CDR3 protein: CASSLDGINYGYTF
CDR3 DNA: TGCGCCAGCAGCTTGGACGGGATTAACTATGGCTACACCTTC
CDR3 length: 14
D gene: -
V gene: TRBV5-1
clone size: -
J gene: TRBJ1-2

CDR3 protein: CASNRLNTGELFF
CDR3 DNA: TGTGCCAGTAACCGGTTGAACACCGGGGAGCTGTTTTTT
CDR3 length: 13
D gene: -
V gene: TRBV19
clone size: few
J gene: TRBJ2-2

CDR3 protein: CASSGTANQPQHF
CDR3 DNA: TGTGCCAGCAGCGGGACGGCCAATCAGCCCCAGCATTTT
CDR3 length: 13
D gene: -
V gene: TRBV12-3/TRBV12-4
clone size: -
J gene: TRBJ1-5

CDR3 protein: CAWSVHVGALNSPLHF
CDR3 DNA: TGTGCCTGGAGTGTACATGTGGGGGCTTTGAACTCACCCCTCCACTTT
CDR3 length: 16
D gene: -
V gene: TRBV30
clone size: once
J gene: TRBJ1-6

CDR3 protein: CASSPGRSPNEQFF
CDR3 DNA: TGTGCCAGCTCACCTGGCAGGAGCCCAAATGAGCAGTTCTTC
CDR3 length: 14
D gene: -
V gene: TRBV18
clone size: -
J gene: TRBJ2-1

CDR3 protein: CASSTKSGDPWNSPLHF
CDR3 DNA: TGTGCCAGCAGTACAAAAAGCGGGGACCCTTGGAATTCACCCCTCCACTTT
CDR3 length: 17
D gene: -
V gene: TRBV25-1
clone size: -
J gene: TRBJ1-6

CDR3 protein: CASSPGWAQYF
CDR3 DNA: TGTGCCAGCAGCCCGGGGTGGGCGCAGTATTTT
CDR3 length: 11
D gene: -
V gene: TRBV27
clone size: -
J gene: TRBJ2-3

CDR3 protein: CASSQGGGITEAFF
CDR3 DNA: TGCGCCAGCAGCCAAGGTGGGGGCATCACTGAAGCTTTCTTT
CDR3 length: 14
D gene: -
V gene: TRBV4-1
clone size: -
J gene: TRBJ1-1

CDR3 protein: CASSGQLYSNQPQHF
CDR3 DNA: TGTGCCAGCAGCGGACAGCTCTATAGCAATCAGCCCCAGCATTTT
CDR3 length: 15
D gene: -
V gene: TRBV2
clone size: medium-sized
J gene: TRBJ1-5

CDR3 protein: CASSGDRVSNQPQHF
CDR3 DNA: TGTGCCAGCAGTGGGGACAGGGTTAGCAATCAGCCCCAGCATTTT
CDR3 length: 15
D gene: TRBD1
V gene: TRBV2
clone size: -
J gene: TRBJ1-5

CDR3 protein: CASSENVGNTIYF
CDR3 DNA: TGCGCCAGCAGTGAGAACGTGGGAAACACCATATATTTT
CDR3 length: 13
D gene: -
V gene: TRBV10-1
clone size: -
J gene: TRBJ1-3

CDR3 protein: CASSPRGQGAISSADTQYF
CDR3 DNA: TGTGCCAGCTCACCAAGGGGACAGGGGGCGATTTCATCCGCAGATACGCAGTATTTT
CDR3 length: 19
D gene: TRBD1
V gene: TRBV18
clone size: few
J gene: TRBJ2-3

CDR3 protein: CASSFRGTQYF
CDR3 DNA: TGTGCCAGCAGCTTTCGGGGGACCCAGTACTTC
CDR3 length: 11
D gene: -
V gene: TRBV7-2
clone size: -
J gene: TRBJ2-5

CDR3 protein: CASRGWTGSSGNTIYF
CDR3 DNA: TGCGCCAGCAGGGGATGGACGGGGAGCTCTGGAAACACCATATATTTT
CDR3 length: 16
D gene: -
V gene: TRBV5-1
clone size: -
J gene: TRBJ1-3

CDR3 protein: CASRRNTEAFF
CDR3 DNA: TGTGCCAGCAGACGAAACACTGAAGCTTTCTTT
CDR3 length: 11
D gene: -
V gene: TRBV2
clone size: -
J gene: TRBJ1-1

CDR3 protein: CASSLGTGNYEQYF
CDR3 DNA: TGTGCCAGCAGCTTAGGGACAGGTAACTACGAGCAGTACTTC
CDR3 length: 14
D gene: TRBD1
V gene: TRBV9
clone size: few
J gene: TRBJ2-7

CDR3 protein: CASTKAQGDQPQHF
CDR3 DNA: TGTGCCAGCACAAAAGCGCAGGGAGATCAGCCCCAGCATTTT
CDR3 length: 14
D gene: -
V gene: TRBV6-5
clone size: -
J gene: TRBJ1-5

CDR3 protein: CATSGAGGASRSINTEAFF
CDR3 DNA: TGTGCCACCAGTGGGGCTGGAGGGGCTTCCCGATCTATTAACACTGAAGCTTTCTTT
CDR3 length: 19
D gene: -
V gene: TRBV24-1
clone size: -
J gene: TRBJ1-1

CDR3 protein: CASSHRDTTGGYTF
CDR3 DNA: TGTGCCAGCAGCCACCGGGACACAACGGGAGGCTACACCTTC
CDR3 length: 14
D gene: -
V gene: TRBV14
clone size: -
J gene: TRBJ1-2

CDR3 protein: CASSVDGTSSYEQYF
CDR3 DNA: TGTGCCAGCAGCGTAGATGGGACTAGCTCCTACGAGCAGTACTTC
CDR3 length: 15
D gene: TRBD2
V gene: TRBV9
clone size: -
J gene: TRBJ2-7

CDR3 protein: CASRAGQSYEQYF
CDR3 DNA: TGTGCCAGCAGGGCGGGACAGTCCTACGAGCAGTACTTC
CDR3 length: 13
D gene: -
V gene: TRBV7-9
clone size: many
J gene: TRBJ2-7